This passage covers 16 T cell receptor beta chains from one sample sequenced in a study of T cell responses to AZD1222 COVID-19 vaccine. Libraries were prepared by immunoSEQ multiplex PCR; TCRdb keeps only in-frame clonotypes and omits some of them. The sample consists of about 76,000 clones, around 87% of them appearing once. The input for sequencing was peripheral blood, taken on day 0 of MenACWY control vaccination. The receptors derive from an adult in good health.

The V gene is TRBV6-6, the J gene TRBJ2-1; D uncertain. V lost 2 bases and J lost 0, with 5 bases in between. CDR1 and CDR2 (germline): MNHNY, SVGAGI (reference sequence). The CDR3 covers 14 residues. CDR3 sequence (DNA): TGTGCCAGCAGTTACGAGAGCTCCTACAATGAGCAGTTCTTC. Residues: CASSYESSYNEQFF.

This sequence joins TRBV4-3 and TRBJ2-6; possible D gene TRBD2, 5 bases. This CDR3 region has 17 residues. Trimming cost V 0 bases and J 2 bases, with 11 bases left between them. CDR1 and CDR2 (germline): LGHNA, YSLEER. Here the CDR3 DNA reads TGCGCCAGCAGCCAAGAGGAGGTACGCACTGGGGCCAACGTCCTGACTTTC. This gives the protein CASSQEEVRTGANVLTF.

The rearrangement uses TRBV9 and TRBJ2-3; D unclear. The V end was cut by 5 bases, the J end by 4 bases, with 17 bases between. The CDR3 consists of 15 residues. Germline CDR1 reads SGDLS; CDR2 reads YYNGEE. The CDR3 here is CASSRRYEAPDTQYF. The CDR3, as DNA: TGTGCCAGCAGTCGCAGGTATGAGGCCCCAGATACGCAGTATTTT.

By proportion, this clone is medium-sized. The chain combines TRBV3-1 (or the pseudogene TRBV3-2) with TRBJ2-2, with 8 nucleotides matching TRBD2. The CDR3 totals 14 residues. Trimming removed 1 base from V and 7 bases from J; junction bases left unmatched: 2. Germline V gives CDR1 LGHDT, CDR2 YNNKEL (reference sequence). The CDR3 is CASSQVTSGGELFF. Here the CDR3 DNA reads TGTGCCAGCAGCCAAGTAACTAGCGGCGGGGAGCTGTTTTTT.

J is TRBJ1-2 and V is TRBV30; D perhaps matches TRBD1 (6 bases). V shed 8 bases and J shed 3 bases, with 16 bases lying between them. CDR3 length: 13 amino acids. The germline CDR1 and CDR2 sequences are GTSNPN and SVGIG (reference sequence). CDR3 coding DNA: TGTGCCGGGCCCGGCAGGGGTGACTATGGCTACACCTTC. Amino acid sequence: CAGPGRGDYGYTF. Full variable domain (remainder filled in from reference TRBV30 and TRBJ1-2): SQTIHQWPATLVQPVGSPLSLECTVEGTSNPNLYWYRQAAGRGLQLLFYSVGIGQISSEVPQNLSASRPQDRQFILSSKKLLLSDSGFYLCAGPGRGDYGYTFGSGTRLTVV.

The chain is built from TRBV7-7 and TRBJ2-3; D possibly corresponds to TRBD1 (5 bases). CDR1 is SSHAT and CDR2 is FNYEAQ in the germline V gene (reference sequence). The CDR3 runs to 14 residues. V lost 1 base, J lost 3 bases, and 8 bases lay in between. For the CDR3, the DNA is TGTGCCAGCAGCTTAGGACAGACGACAGATACGCAGTATTTT. Its protein is CASSLGQTTDTQYF.

The DNA of the CDR3 is TGTGCCAGCTCACCGGAAGGTGGCCAGCCCCAGCATTTT. It specifies CASSPEGGQPQHF. The chain is built from TRBV18 and TRBJ1-5; D uncertain. Trimming took 3 bases from V and 7 from J, leaving 10 bases between them. The CDR3 consists of 13 residues. Germline V lookup: CDR1 KGHSH, CDR2 LQKENI.

The chain is built from TRBV7-2 and TRBJ2-7; TRBD1 agrees at 8 bases. There are 14 residues in the CDR3. Germline V gene lookup returns CDR1 SGHTA and CDR2 FQGNSA. Trimming cost V 5 bases and J 3 bases; bases outside gene matches: 6. This CDR3 is CASSPTGVIYEQYF. The CDR3 coding sequence is TGTGCCAGCAGCCCGACAGGGGTCATCTACGAGCAGTACTTC.

The chain employs TRBV21-1 and TRBJ2-6; the listed D gene, TRBD1, was not tested against the DNA. TRBV21-1 is described as a pseudogene. The CDR3 contains 17 residues. The DNA for the CDR3 is TGTGCCAGCAGCAAAATGAAAGGGGCAGCTGGGGCCAACGTCCTGACTTTC. It encodes CASSKMKGAAGANVLTF.

The chain has TRBV10-3 and TRBJ2-2; D remains unclear. The CDR3 consists of 14 residues. Germline lookup yields CDR1 ENHRY and CDR2 SYGVKD. V lost 6 bases and J 0 bases, leaving 8 bases between the germline ends. This CDR3 is CAIRVGPNTGELFF. CDR3 nucleotides: TGTGCCATCAGGGTAGGCCCGAACACCGGGGAGCTGTTTTTT.

The V call is TRBV19, the J call TRBJ2-1; D not resolved. The CDR3 is made up of 15 amino acids. The germline V gene has CDR1 LNHDA and CDR2 SQIVND (reference sequence). The V gene lost 1 base and the J gene lost 6 bases, with 13 bases spanning the gap. CDR3 residues: CASSIATLGFNEQFF. DNA of the CDR3: TGTGCCAGTAGTATAGCGACCTTGGGGTTCAATGAGCAGTTCTTC.

This clone was seen a few times. Other DNA sequences in this specimen translate into the identical CDR3. The V and J genes are TRBV19 and TRBJ2-1, with 8 positions matching TRBD2. CDR1 and CDR2 (germline): LNHDA, SQIVND (reference sequence). CDR3 size: 15 residues. With V trimmed by 4 bases and J by 0 bases, 2 bases remained unmatched. The CDR3 spells CASSKSGSSYNEQFF. Written as DNA, the CDR3 is TGTGCCAGTAGTAAGAGCGGGAGCTCCTACAATGAGCAGTTCTTC. Looking up the rest from reference TRBV19 and TRBJ2-1 gives the full variable domain: DGGITQSPKYLFRKEGQNVTLSCEQNLNHDAMYWYRQDPGQGLRLIYYSQIVNDFQKGDIAEGYSVSREKKESFPLTVTSAQKNPTAFYLCASSKSGSSYNEQFFGPGTRLTVL.

CDR3 coding DNA: TGCGCCAGCAGCTTTCCTTCCGGGACAACCCAACAGGGAGCTTTCTTT. This codes for CASSFPSGTTQQGAFF. J is TRBJ1-1 and V is TRBV5-1; D possibly corresponds to TRBD1 (6 bases). In germline, CDR1 is SGHRS, CDR2 YFSETQ. Trimming removed 2 bases from V and 10 bases from J, with 24 bases in between. There are 16 residues in the CDR3.

This chain joins TRBV7-2 and TRBJ2-1, with 8 bases fitting TRBD1. With 5 bases clipped from V and 1 base from J, the junction kept 4 bases outside the gene matches. The CDR3 length is 15 residues. The germline CDR1 and CDR2 sequences are SGHTA and FQGNSA. In DNA, the CDR3 is TGTGCCAGCAGCACCAACAGGGGGTCCTACAATGAGCAGTTCTTC. Its protein product is CASSTNRGSYNEQFF. The whole variable domain, filled in from reference TRBV7-2 and TRBJ2-1, reads GAGVSQSPSNKVTEKGKDVELRCDPISGHTALYWYRQSLGQGLEFLIYFQGNSAPDKSGLPSDRFSAERTGGSVSTLTIQRTQQEDSAVYLCASSTNRGSYNEQFFGPGTRLTVL.

The chain couples TRBV5-5 to TRBJ2-5; weak D call: TRBD1 (5 bases). The CDR3 contains 14 residues. CDR1 SGHKS and CDR2 YYEKEE come from the germline V gene (reference sequence). Trimming took 0 bases from V and 0 from J, leaving 6 bases between them. The CDR3 DNA reads as TGTGCCAGCAGCTTGGCAGGGTACCAAGAGACCCAGTACTTC. It specifies CASSLAGYQETQYF.

The chain carries TRBV7-9 and TRBJ2-7, with unresolved D. The CDR3 consists of 15 residues. Looked up from germline, CDR1 is SEHNR and CDR2 is FQNEAQ (reference sequence). Deletions cut 2 bases from V and 5 bases from J, with 16 bases between. The CDR3 bases are TGTGCCAGCAGCTTATCTAGGCCCCTGGCCCACGAGCAGTACTTC. Protein sequence: CASSLSRPLAHEQYF.